Presented here are 23 T cell receptor beta chains from one specimen sequenced in a study. TCRdb called the reads again in MiXCR, with one record for every CDR3 protein. The table lists about 4,900 distinct CDR3 sequences, roughly 8.6% of them singletons. The sequencing input was CD4+ T cells from synovial fluid. The receptors derive from a human donor with rheumatoid arthritis.

Judged by abundance, this clonotype is medium-sized. J is TRBJ2-7 and V is TRBV20-1; the D gene is possibly TRBD2 (6 bases). Deletions cut 6 bases from V and 0 bases from J, with 21 bases between. The CDR3 totals 16 residues. Germline-derived CDR1 and CDR2 are DFQATT and SNEGSKA (reference sequence). CDR3 nucleotide sequence: TGCAGTGCGACCTCCCAGCGGGTGCCGAGCTCCTACGAGCAGTACTTC. Its translation: CSATSQRVPSSYEQYF.

This clonotype was observed at least ten times. V and J are TRBV6-1 and TRBJ1-5; perhaps TRBD1 as D (5 bases). Trimming removed 5 bases at V and 0 bases at J, with 17 bases between. There are 17 residues in the CDR3. The germline V gene has CDR1 MNHNS and CDR2 SASEGT. The DNA of the CDR3 is TGTGCCAGCAGTCCCCGAAGAGTAGGGGATAGCAATCAGCCCCAGCATTTT. Translation gives CASSPRRVGDSNQPQHF.

By share, this clonotype counts as medium-sized. This chain connects TRBV11-2 to TRBJ2-7, with D possibly matching TRBD1 (6 bases). V lost 2 bases, J lost 1 base, and 9 bases lay in between. CDR3 length: 14 residues. Per the germline V gene, CDR1 is SGHAT and CDR2 is FQNNGV. The CDR3 reads CASSLWDTSYEQYF. In DNA, the CDR3 is TGTGCCAGCAGCTTATGGGACACATCCTACGAGCAGTACTTC.

This clonotype is labeled medium-sized. This chain links TRBV10-3 with TRBJ1-1; TRBD1 might be the D (6 bases). The germline V and J ends were trimmed by 4 bases and 0 bases, with 6 bases remaining between them. Germline CDR1 is ENHRY and CDR2 is SYGVKD. The CDR3 spans 13 residues. The CDR3 is CAISGDMNTEAFF. CDR3 DNA sequence: TGTGCCATCAGTGGGGACATGAACACTGAAGCTTTCTTT.

This clonotype has at least ten counts. The rearrangement links TRBV12-3 or TRBV12-4 to TRBJ2-5, with D possibly TRBD1 on 6 matching bases. V was pared by 6 bases and J by 5 bases, with 19 bases between. CDR3 length: 15 residues. The CDR3 region is CASRKGQLLPETQYF. In DNA, the CDR3 is TGTGCCAGCAGAAAAGGACAGCTGTTACCGGAGACCCAGTACTTC.

Ten or more counts support this clonotype. This chain links TRBV3-1 with TRBJ2-1, with TRBD1 matching 9 bases. The V gene's germline CDR1 is LGHDT and CDR2 YNNKEL (reference sequence). Trimming removed 1 base from V and 14 bases from J; junction bases left unmatched: 3. The CDR3 has 12 amino acids. The chain's CDR3 is CASSQGDREEFF. Written as DNA, the CDR3 is TGTGCCAGCAGCCAAGGGGACAGGGAGGAGTTCTTC.

As concerns this clonotype: At one of its ends the junction is not consistent with the germline gene, which may arise from a read error. The chain links TRBV18 to TRBJ2-2, with a possible D match to TRBD2 (5 bases). CDR1 is KGHSH and CDR2 is LQKENI in the germline V gene. The CDR3 spans 16 residues. This CDR3 is CANSPMGSTGTGELFF. The CDR3, as DNA: TGTGCCAACTCACCCATGGGTTCGACGGGGACCGGGGAGCTGTTTTTT. The whole variable domain, filled in from reference TRBV18 and TRBJ2-2, reads NAGVMQNPRHLVRRRGQEARLRCSPMKGHSHVYWYRQLPEEGLKFMVYLQKENIIDESGMPKERFSAEFPKEGPSILRIQQVVRGDSAAYFCANSPMGSTGTGELFFGEGSRLTVL.

There are many counts of this clonotype. The chain is built from TRBV18 and TRBJ1-6, with a possible D match to TRBD1 (5 bases). V lost 5 bases and J 7 bases, leaving 18 bases between the germline ends. The CDR3 is made up of 16 amino acids. The germline V gene encodes CDR1 KGHSH and CDR2 LQKENI. The CDR3 nucleotides are TGTGCCAGCTCATCAATACAGGCGTCGGAGAATTCACCCCTCCACTTT. It encodes CASSSIQASENSPLHF.

A word on this clonotype: The CDR3 ends on some other residue instead of the conserved phenylalanine or tryptophan, so this is likely a read error. This sequence joins TRBV28 and TRBJ2-1; D is unclear. The CDR3 has 13 residues. Germline V lookup: CDR1 MDHEN, CDR2 SYDVKM. The V end lost 4 bases, the J end lost 9 bases, and 13 bases lay between the germline ends. CDR3 protein: CASSSTDASEQFS. In DNA form, the CDR3 reads TGTGCCAGCAGTTCCACCGACGCCAGTGAGCAGTTCTCC.

In this sample, this clonotype turned up many times. The CDR3 bases are TGTGCCAGCAGCTGGACAGGGTCCTCTAAGGGCACTGAAGCTTTCTTT. This translates into CASSWTGSSKGTEAFF. The chain combines TRBV7-2 with TRBJ1-1; 8 positions agree with TRBD1. The CDR3 sequence is 16 residues long. V shed 4 bases and J 4 bases; nucleotides not matched to a gene: 11. Per germline, CDR1 SGHTA and CDR2 FQGNSA.

This clonotype occurred many times. The chain recombines TRBV19 with TRBJ1-5; D is undetermined. V lost 3 bases to trimming and J lost 5 bases, with 8 bases between them. The length of the CDR3 is 13 residues. Germline lookup yields CDR1 LNHDA and CDR2 SQIVND (reference sequence). The CDR3 DNA reads TGTGCCAGTAGTATTGACCTTGATCAGCCCCAGCATTTT. It translates to CASSIDLDQPQHF.

In its sample, this clonotype ranks as medium-sized. The CDR3 DNA is TGTGCCAGCAGCCAAGGGACTAAGCAGGGAGAGACCCAGTACTTC. It translates to CASSQGTKQGETQYF. The chain has TRBV4-2 and TRBJ2-5; D is possibly TRBD2 (6 bases). V lost 1 base and J 4 bases, leaving 13 bases between the germline ends. This CDR3 spans 15 amino acids. The germline V gene encodes CDR1 LGHNA and CDR2 YNFKEQ.

This clonotype has only one observation. This may come from a read error, since a much larger clone is one base off. This rearrangement joins TRBV11-1 to TRBJ2-7, with D possibly being TRBD1 (5 bases). Germline CDR1 and CDR2: SGHAT and FQDESV (reference sequence). The CDR3 consists of 16 residues. The CDR3 reads CVSSSSTAQNSYEQYF. The CDR3 DNA reads TGTGTCAGCAGCAGTTCGACAGCCCAGAACTCCTACGAGCAGTACTTC.

At least ten counts were recorded for this clonotype. The gene calls are TRBV10-3 and TRBJ2-7, with 11 bases fitting TRBD2. This CDR3 comprises 15 residues. Germline V gives CDR1 ENHRY, CDR2 SYGVKD. Trimming removed 8 bases from V and 4 bases from J; junction bases left unmatched: 10. This CDR3 is CAISSLAGGRYEQYF. The CDR3 nucleotides read TGTGCCATCTCCAGCCTAGCGGGAGGCCGGTACGAGCAGTACTTC.

At least ten counts were recorded for this clonotype. The chain links TRBV6-1 to TRBJ2-3; D gene unclear. Trimming removed 2 bases from V and 0 bases from J, with 9 bases in between. Germline V gene data show CDR1 as MNHNS and CDR2 as SASEGT. The CDR3 is 15 amino acids. CDR3 loop: CASSEPGSSTDTQYF. DNA for the CDR3: TGTGCCAGCAGTGAACCCGGTTCTAGCACAGATACGCAGTATTTT.

By share, this clonotype ranks as medium-sized. The rearrangement joins TRBV20-1 to TRBJ2-7, with TRBD1 identical over 11 bases. CDR3 length: 13 residues. The germline V gene has CDR1 DFQATT and CDR2 SNEGSKA (reference sequence). Losses at the gene ends were 3 bases for V and 3 bases for J; bases not matched to a gene: 1. The DNA of the CDR3 is TGCAGTGCTAGGGGGACAGGGGGCTACGAGCAGTACTTC. Translated: CSARGTGGYEQYF.

This clonotype is labeled as large. The genes are TRBV20-1 and TRBJ1-5, with 10 bases fitting TRBD1. The V and J ends lost 5 bases and 6 bases, in that order; junction bases with no gene match: 10. Germline assignment: CDR1 DFQATT and CDR2 SNEGSKA (reference sequence). CDR3 length: 15 amino acids. CDR3 sequence: CSAYPGTGAAQPQHF. The CDR3, as DNA: TGCAGTGCTTACCCCGGGACAGGGGCGGCTCAGCCCCAGCATTTT.

V gene TRBV7-9 combines with J gene TRBJ1-4, with D unresolved. The germline CDR1 and CDR2 sequences are SEHNR and FQNEAQ (reference sequence). This CDR3 comprises 14 residues. Between the trimmed V and J ends, which lost 1 base and 2 bases, there was a span of 5 bases. The CDR3 DNA sequence: TGTGCCAGCAGCTTAGGGCAGACTAATGAAAAACTGTTTTTT. Its translation is CASSLGQTNEKLFF. Full variable domain (remainder filled in from reference TRBV7-9 and TRBJ1-4): DTGVSQNPRHKITKRGQNVTFRCDPISEHNRLYWYRQTLGQGPEFLTYFQNEAQLEKSRLLSDRFSAERPKGSFSTLEIQRTEQGDSAMYLCASSLGQTNEKLFFGSGTQLSVL.

In its sample, this clonotype was seen many times. A read error may be the cause here, since a much bigger clone is one base away. The chain links TRBV11-2 to TRBJ2-1, with 8 bases fitting TRBD2. The CDR3 consists of 15 residues. Germline CDR1 is SGHAT and CDR2 is FQNNGV. V lost 5 bases to trimming and J lost 0 bases; unmatched junction nucleotides: 3. CDR3 nucleotides: TGTGCCAGCAGCCCCGGGGGGGGCTCCTACAATGAGCAGTTCTTC. Translated, it gives CASSPGGGSYNEQFF.

The chain links TRBV18 to TRBJ2-1; a possible D gene is TRBD1 (7 bases). Germline values: CDR1 KGHSH, CDR2 LQKENI. Trimming took off 1 base at V and 0 bases at J, with 13 bases between the two ends. The CDR3 runs to 17 residues. CDR3 nucleotide sequence: TGTGCCAGCTCACCACGGAGGGGGCAAAGCTCCTACAATGAGCAGTTCTTC. This codes for CASSPRRGQSSYNEQFF.

The gene calls are TRBV10-2 and TRBJ2-7; 8 bases fit TRBD1. Germline values: CDR1 WSHSY, CDR2 SAAADI. J lost 4 bases, V lost 4 bases, and 6 bases had no gene match. The CDR3 spans 14 residues. This CDR3 is CASSGGQGEYEQYF. CDR3 nucleotides: TGCGCCAGCAGTGGTGGACAGGGAGAGTACGAGCAGTACTTC.

This clonotype counts as medium-sized. The chain carries TRBV2 and TRBJ2-5; D perhaps matches TRBD2 (7 bases). Germline values: CDR1 SNHLY, CDR2 FYNNEI. The CDR3 consists of 14 residues. Trimming cost V 3 bases and J 3 bases, with 11 bases left between them. CDR3 loop: CASSDGGAKETQYF. The CDR3 nucleotides read TGTGCCAGCAGTGATGGGGGGGCCAAAGAGACCCAGTACTTC.

This clonotype is deemed medium-sized. The rearrangement links TRBV24-1 to TRBJ2-1; 9 bases are shared with TRBD2. Germline V gene data show CDR1 as KGHDR and CDR2 as SFDVKD. V gave up 3 bases and J gave up 10 bases; unmatched junction bases: 18. The CDR3 sequence is 18 residues long. In DNA, the CDR3 is TGTGCCACCAGTGATGTTGCGATAGCGGGGGATAGGGTCGTCGAGCAGTTCTTC. Translating it yields CATSDVAIAGDRVVEQFF.